This T cell receptor (beta chain) stems from a study of CD8 T cells in Susac syndrome. The CDR3 consists of 15 residues. Trimming took 5 bases from V and 4 from J; bases not matched to a gene: 7. Germline CDR1 and CDR2: DFQATT and SNEGSKA (reference sequence). CD8+ and CD4+ T cells were negatively isolated; TEMRA cells were FACS-enriched. An amount of RNA that ranged from roughly 0.5 to 1 ug was reverse transcribed with random hexamers. TCRdb called the immunoSEQ multiplex PCR reads again in MiXCR, with one record for every CDR3 protein. The sample lists 250,000 to 300,000 distinct CDR3 sequences; around nine tenths were seen once.

The receptor comes from a human donor with multiple sclerosis. The source material was CD8+ T cells from PBMCs. V gene TRBV20-1 combines with J gene TRBJ2-5; 13 nucleotides align to TRBD2. This CDR3 reads CSASRTSGRLETQYF. CDR3 nucleotide sequence: TGCAGTGCTTCCCGGACTAGCGGGAGATTAGAGACCCAGTACTTC.